This T cell receptor beta chain was identified in a study of radiotherapy plus CTLA-4 blockade in lung cancer. Findings and limits, study-wide: Reports state that early shifts in blood T cell clones, with interferon-beta, best predicted response.

As for this clone: Its specificity is unknown.

Repertoires were generated with immunoSEQ multiplex PCR, while TCRdb's copy carries only in-frame clones and drops some. The sample has about 49,000 clones, approximately 81% seen once. This CDR3 is built from 16 residues. Germline V lookup: CDR1 PRHDT, CDR2 FYEKMQ (reference sequence). V lost 3 bases and J 1 base, leaving 12 bases between the germline ends. CTLA-4 blockade using ipilimumab, together with focal radiation, was received by patients with chemo-refractory metastatic non-small-cell lung cancer. The rearrangement uses TRBV13 and TRBJ2-2; D gene unclear. The sequence was obtained from a human donor with non-small cell lung cancer whose response to radiotherapy plus ipilimumab could not be evaluated. The sample consisted of peripheral blood, taken from a patient treated with radiotherapy plus ipilimumab. The CDR3 sequence is CASSFLSAWNTGELFF. CDR3 in DNA: TGTGCCAGCAGCTTTCTATCCGCATGGAACACCGGGGAGCTGTTTTTT.